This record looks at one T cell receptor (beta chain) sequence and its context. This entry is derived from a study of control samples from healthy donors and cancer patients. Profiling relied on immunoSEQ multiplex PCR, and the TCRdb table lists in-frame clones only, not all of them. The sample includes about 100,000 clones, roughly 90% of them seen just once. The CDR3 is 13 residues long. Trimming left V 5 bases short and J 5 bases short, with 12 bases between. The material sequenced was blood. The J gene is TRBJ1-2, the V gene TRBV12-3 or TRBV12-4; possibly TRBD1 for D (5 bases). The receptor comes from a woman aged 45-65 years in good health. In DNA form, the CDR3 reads TGTGCCAGCAGTCCCACAGGCGGGTATGGCTACACCTTC. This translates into CASSPTGGYGYTF.